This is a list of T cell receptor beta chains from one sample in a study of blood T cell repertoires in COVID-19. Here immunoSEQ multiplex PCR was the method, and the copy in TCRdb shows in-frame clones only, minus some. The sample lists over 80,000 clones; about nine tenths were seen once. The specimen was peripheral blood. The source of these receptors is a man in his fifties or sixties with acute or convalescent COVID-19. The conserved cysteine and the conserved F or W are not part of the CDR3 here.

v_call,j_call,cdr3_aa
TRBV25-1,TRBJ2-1,ASSGGLAVSYNEQF
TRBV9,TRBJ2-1,ASSASGGPYNEQF
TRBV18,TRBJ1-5,ASSEDREKPQH
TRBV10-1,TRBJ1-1,ASSGQGAGDTEAF
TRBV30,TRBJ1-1,AWTVNSEAF
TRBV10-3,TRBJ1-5,AISESKGQAPQPQH
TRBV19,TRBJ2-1,ASSILPLSGNEQF
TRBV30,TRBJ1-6,AWRGLQGARSPLH
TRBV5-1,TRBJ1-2,ASSLDGTGKYGYT
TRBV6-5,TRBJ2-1,ASRTGDYSYNEQF
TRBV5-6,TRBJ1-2,ASSFLDREGHGYT
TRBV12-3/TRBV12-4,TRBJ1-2,ASSYRVGYT
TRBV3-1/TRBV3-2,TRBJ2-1,ASRQTSGGRNEQF
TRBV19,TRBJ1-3,ASSPRQGSGNTIY
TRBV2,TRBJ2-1,ASRVQGPSYNEQF
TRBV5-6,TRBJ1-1,ASSFGPNTEAF
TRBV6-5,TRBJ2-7,ASSLQTGYEQY
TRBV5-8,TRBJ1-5,ASSRAPGGRNQPQH
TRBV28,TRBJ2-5,ASSELWPQY
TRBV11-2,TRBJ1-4,ASSSRQGNEKLF
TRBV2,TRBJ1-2,ASSEGRVGGHGYT
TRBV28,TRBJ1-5,AIDQGGNQPQH
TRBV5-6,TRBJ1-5,ASSRRGREYQPQH
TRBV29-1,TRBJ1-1,SVAKEPEAF
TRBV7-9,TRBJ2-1,ASSFDRVLINEQF
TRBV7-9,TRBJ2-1,ASSLVGEQF
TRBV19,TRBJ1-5,ASIPGQGAVQPQH
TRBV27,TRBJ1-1,ASSLSNIQGGTEAF
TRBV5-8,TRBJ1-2,ASSVQQGLGYT
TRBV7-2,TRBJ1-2,ASSLGPTGGRGYT
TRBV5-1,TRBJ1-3,ASSAQGGGNTIY
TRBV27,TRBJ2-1,ASSLNRGAISSYNEQF
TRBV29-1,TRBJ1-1,SVERGQGMNTEAF
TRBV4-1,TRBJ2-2,ASSLYSGGPNTGELF
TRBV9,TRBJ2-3,ASSVGAGWDTQY
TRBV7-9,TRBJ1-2,AGAEDWDYGYT
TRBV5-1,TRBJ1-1,ASSLSVAGGFTEAF
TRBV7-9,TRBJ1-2,ASSLNGGNYT
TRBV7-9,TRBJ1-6,ASSLYGGPLH
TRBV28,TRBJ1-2,ASYKTGGGYT
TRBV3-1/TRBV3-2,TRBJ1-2,ASTPGAGDYGYT
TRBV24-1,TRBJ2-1,ATSDHRGREQF
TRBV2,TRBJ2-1,ASRGIGQGVGNEQF
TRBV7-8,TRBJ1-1,ASSLQGFTEAF
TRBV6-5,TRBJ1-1,ASSGSSLYTEAF
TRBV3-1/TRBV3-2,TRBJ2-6,ASSQAHIQSSGANVLT
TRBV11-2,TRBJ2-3,ASSLDRVVHTQY
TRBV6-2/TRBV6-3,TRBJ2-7,ASSYDRVVDEQY
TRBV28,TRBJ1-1,ASSPGTGLTEAF
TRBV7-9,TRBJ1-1,ASSQDSEAF
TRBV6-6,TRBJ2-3,ASSRWRLAGGSSTDTQY
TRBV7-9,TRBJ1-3,ASSQQGASGNTIY